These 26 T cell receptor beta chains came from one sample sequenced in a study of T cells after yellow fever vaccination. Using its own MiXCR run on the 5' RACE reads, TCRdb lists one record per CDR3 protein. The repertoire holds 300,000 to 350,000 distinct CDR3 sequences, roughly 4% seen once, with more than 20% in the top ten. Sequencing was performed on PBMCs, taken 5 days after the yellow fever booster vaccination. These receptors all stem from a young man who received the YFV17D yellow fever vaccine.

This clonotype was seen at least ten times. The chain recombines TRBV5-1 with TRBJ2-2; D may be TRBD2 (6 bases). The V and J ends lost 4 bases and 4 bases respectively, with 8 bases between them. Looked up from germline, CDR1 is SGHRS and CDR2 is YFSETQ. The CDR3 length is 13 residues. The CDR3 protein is CASSAGLTGELFF. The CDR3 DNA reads TGCGCCAGCAGCGCGGGACTCACCGGGGAGCTGTTTTTT.

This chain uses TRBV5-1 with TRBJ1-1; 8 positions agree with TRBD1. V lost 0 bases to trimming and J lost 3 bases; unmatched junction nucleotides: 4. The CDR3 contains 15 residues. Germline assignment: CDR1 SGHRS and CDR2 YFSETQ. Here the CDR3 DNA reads TGCGCCAGCAGCTTGGGGGACAGGCAATACACTGAAGCTTTCTTT. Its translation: CASSLGDRQYTEAFF.

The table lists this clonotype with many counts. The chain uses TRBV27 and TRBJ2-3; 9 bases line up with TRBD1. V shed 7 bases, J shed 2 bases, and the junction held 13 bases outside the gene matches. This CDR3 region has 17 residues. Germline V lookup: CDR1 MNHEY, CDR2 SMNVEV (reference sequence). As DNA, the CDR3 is TGTGCCAGCATCCCCGGCGCTTGGGACAGGGCCACAGATACGCAGTATTTT. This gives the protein CASIPGAWDRATDTQYF.

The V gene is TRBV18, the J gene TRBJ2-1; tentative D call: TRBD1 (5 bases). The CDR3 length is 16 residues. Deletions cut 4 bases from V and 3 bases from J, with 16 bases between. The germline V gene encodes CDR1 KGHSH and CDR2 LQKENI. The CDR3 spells CASSLQSRGGYNEQFF. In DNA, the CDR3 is TGTGCCAGCTCACTGCAGAGTAGGGGTGGCTACAATGAGCAGTTCTTC.

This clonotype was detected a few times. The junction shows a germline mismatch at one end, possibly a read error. In DNA, the CDR3 is TGTGCCAGCTCCCCACGGAACAGGGGGCGGGAAGATACGCAGTATTTT. It encodes CASSPRNRGREDTQYF. The chain recombines TRBV18 with TRBJ2-3; TRBD1 matches at 9 bases. In germline, CDR1 is KGHSH, CDR2 LQKENI. This CDR3 has 16 amino acids.

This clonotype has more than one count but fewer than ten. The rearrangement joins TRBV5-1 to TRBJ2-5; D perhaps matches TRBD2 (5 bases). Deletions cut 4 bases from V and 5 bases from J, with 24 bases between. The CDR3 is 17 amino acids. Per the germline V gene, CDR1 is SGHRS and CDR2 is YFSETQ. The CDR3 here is CASSLYPGLLDGETQYF. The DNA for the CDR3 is TGCGCCAGCAGCCTCTACCCCGGACTCCTCGACGGGGAGACCCAGTACTTC.

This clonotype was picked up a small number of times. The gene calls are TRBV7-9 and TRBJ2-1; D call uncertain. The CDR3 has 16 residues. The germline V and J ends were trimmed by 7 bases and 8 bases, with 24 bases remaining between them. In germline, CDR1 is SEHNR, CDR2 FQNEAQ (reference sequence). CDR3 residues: CASTPTKDQVVDEQFF. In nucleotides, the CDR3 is TGTGCCAGCACCCCAACCAAGGACCAAGTGGTCGATGAGCAGTTCTTC.

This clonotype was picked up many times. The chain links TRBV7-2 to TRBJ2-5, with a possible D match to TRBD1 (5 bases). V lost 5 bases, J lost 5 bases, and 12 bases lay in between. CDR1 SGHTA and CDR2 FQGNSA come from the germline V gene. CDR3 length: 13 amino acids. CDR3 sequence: CASSQGIRETQYF. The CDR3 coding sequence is TGTGCCAGCAGCCAGGGCATCCGGGAGACCCAGTACTTC.

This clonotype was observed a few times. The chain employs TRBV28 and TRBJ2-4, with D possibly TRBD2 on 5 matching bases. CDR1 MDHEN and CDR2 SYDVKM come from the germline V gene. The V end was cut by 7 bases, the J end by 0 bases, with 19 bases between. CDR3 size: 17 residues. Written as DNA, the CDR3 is TGTGCCAGCACCCCGGGAAGGCACAGCCTAGCCAAAAACATTCAGTACTTC. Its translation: CASTPGRHSLAKNIQYF.

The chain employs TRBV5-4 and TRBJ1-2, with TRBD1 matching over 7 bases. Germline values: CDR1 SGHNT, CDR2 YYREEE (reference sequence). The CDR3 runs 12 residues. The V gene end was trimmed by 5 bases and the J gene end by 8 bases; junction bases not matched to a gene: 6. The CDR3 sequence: CASRTRQGGYTF. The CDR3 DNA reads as TGTGCCAGCAGGACCCGACAGGGAGGCTACACCTTC.

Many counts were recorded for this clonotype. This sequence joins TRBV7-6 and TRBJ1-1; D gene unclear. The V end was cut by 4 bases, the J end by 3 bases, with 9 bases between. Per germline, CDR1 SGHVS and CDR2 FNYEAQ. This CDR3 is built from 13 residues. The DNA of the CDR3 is TGTGCCAGCAGCTCCGGATCGGACACTGAAGCTTTCTTT. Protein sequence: CASSSGSDTEAFF. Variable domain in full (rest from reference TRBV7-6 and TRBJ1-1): GAGVSQSPRYKVTKRGQDVALRCDPISGHVSLYWYRQALGQGPEFLTYFNYEAQQDKSGLPNDRFSAERPEGSISTLTIQRTEQRDSAMYRCASSSGSDTEAFFGQGTRLTVV.

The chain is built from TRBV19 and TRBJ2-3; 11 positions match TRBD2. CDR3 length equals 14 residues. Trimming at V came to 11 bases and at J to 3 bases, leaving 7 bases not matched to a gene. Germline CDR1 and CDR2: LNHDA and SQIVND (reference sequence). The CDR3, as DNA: TGTGCCTCGAACCTAGCGGGGGGAACAGATACGCAGTATTTT. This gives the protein CASNLAGGTDTQYF.

The CDR3 nucleotides are TGTGCCAGCAGTTACTCTGCGGGGGCTCCCACAGATACGCAGTATTTT. This gives the protein CASSYSAGAPTDTQYF. This rearrangement joins TRBV6-5 to TRBJ2-3; D is possibly TRBD2 (7 bases). Germline values: CDR1 MNHEY, CDR2 SVGAGI. CDR3 length equals 16 residues. V was trimmed by 0 bases and J by 2 bases, leaving 12 bases between them.

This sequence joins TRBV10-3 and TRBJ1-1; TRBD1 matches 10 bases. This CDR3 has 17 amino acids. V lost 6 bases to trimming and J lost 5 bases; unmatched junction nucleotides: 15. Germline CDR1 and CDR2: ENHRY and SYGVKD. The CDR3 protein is CAIRTGTGEGKGTEAFF. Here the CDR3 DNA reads TGTGCCATCAGAACCGGGACAGGGGAAGGTAAGGGGACTGAAGCTTTCTTT.

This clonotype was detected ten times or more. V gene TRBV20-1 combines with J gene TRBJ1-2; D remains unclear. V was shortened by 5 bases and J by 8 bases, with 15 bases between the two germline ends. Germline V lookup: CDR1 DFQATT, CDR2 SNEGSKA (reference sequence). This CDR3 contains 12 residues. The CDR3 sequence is CSAASPTGGYTF. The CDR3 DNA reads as TGCAGTGCTGCCAGTCCCACTGGCGGCTACACCTTC.

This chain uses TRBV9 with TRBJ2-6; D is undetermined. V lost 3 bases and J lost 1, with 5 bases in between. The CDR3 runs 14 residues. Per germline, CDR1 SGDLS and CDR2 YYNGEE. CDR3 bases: TGTGCCAGCAGCGATGGATCTGGGGCCAACGTCCTGACTTTC. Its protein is CASSDGSGANVLTF.

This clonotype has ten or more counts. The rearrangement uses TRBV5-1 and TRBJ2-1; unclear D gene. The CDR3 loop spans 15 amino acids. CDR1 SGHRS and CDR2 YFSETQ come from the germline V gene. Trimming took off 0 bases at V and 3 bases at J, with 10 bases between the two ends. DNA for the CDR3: TGCGCCAGCAGCTTGGAACAGCCCGGCTACAATGAGCAGTTCTTC. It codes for CASSLEQPGYNEQFF.

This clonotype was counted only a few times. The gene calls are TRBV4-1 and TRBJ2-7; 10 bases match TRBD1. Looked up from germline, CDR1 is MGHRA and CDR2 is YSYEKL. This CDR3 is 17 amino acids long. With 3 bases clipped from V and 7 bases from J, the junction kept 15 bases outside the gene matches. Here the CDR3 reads CASSHLGRGTGEWEQYF. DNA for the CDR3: TGCGCCAGCAGCCACCTTGGTAGGGGGACAGGGGAATGGGAGCAGTACTTC.

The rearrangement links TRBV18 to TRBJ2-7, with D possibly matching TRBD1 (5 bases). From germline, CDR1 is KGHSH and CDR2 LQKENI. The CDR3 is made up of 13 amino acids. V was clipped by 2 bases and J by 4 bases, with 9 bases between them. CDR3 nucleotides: TGTGCCAGCTCACCAGGGGCGGTATACGAGCAGTACGTC. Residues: CASSPGAVYEQYV.

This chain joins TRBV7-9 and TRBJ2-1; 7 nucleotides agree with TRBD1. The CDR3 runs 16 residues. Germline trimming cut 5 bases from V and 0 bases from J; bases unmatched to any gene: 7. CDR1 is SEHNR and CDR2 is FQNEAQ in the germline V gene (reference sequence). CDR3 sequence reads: CASSPTTGSSYNEQFF. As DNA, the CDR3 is TGTGCCAGCAGCCCGACGACAGGGAGCTCCTACAATGAGCAGTTCTTC.

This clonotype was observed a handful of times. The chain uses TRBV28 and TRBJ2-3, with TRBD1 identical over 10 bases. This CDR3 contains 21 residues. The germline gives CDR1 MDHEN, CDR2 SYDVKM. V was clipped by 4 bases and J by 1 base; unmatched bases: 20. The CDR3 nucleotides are TGTGCCAGCAGTTCGCGGCGCTCCGGGACAGGGGCCACCTGGGGCACAGATACGCAGTATTTT. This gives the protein CASSSRRSGTGATWGTDTQYF.

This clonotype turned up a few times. CDR3 DNA: TGTGCCAGCAGCCATCGTGGACAGGGGAATTATGGCTACACCTTC. It yields the protein CASSHRGQGNYGYTF. The rearrangement links TRBV4-2 to TRBJ1-2; 9 nucleotides line up with TRBD1. CDR1 is LGHNA, CDR2 YNFKEQ, per germline. The CDR3 contains 15 residues. J lost 5 bases, V lost 3 bases, and 7 bases had no gene match.

CDR3 amino acids: CASSLESYRGQEGISYNEQFF. CDR3 nucleotide sequence: TGTGCCAGCAGCTTGGAATCCTACAGGGGGCAGGAGGGGATCTCCTACAATGAGCAGTTCTTC. The chain uses TRBV5-6 and TRBJ2-1; TRBD1 aligns across 9 bases. From germline, CDR1 is SGHDT and CDR2 YYEEEE. Trimming removed 0 bases from V and 0 bases from J; junction bases left unmatched: 16. CDR3 length: 21 amino acids. The full variable domain, rest sourced from reference TRBV5-6 and TRBJ2-1, is DAGVTQSPTHLIKTRGQQVTLRCSPKSGHDTVSWYQQALGQGPQFIFQYYEEEERQRGNFPDRFSGHQFPNYSSELNVNALLLGDSALYLCASSLESYRGQEGISYNEQFFGPGTRLTVL.

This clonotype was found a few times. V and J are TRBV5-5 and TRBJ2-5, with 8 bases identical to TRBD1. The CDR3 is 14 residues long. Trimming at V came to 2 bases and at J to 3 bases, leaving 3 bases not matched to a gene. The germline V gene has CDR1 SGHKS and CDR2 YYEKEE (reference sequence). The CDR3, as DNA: TGTGCCAGCAGCTTTGGACAGGGCAAAGAGACCCAGTACTTC. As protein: CASSFGQGKETQYF.

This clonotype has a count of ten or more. The CDR3 bases are TGTGCCACCAGCAGAGATGAGCCTAGCGGGGGTAACAATGAGCAGTTCTTC. This gives the protein CATSRDEPSGGNNEQFF. The chain carries TRBV15 and TRBJ2-1, with 10 bases matching TRBD2. The ends lost 0 bases at V and 5 bases at J; junction bases unmatched: 7. Per germline, CDR1 LNHNV and CDR2 YYDKDF (reference sequence). The CDR3 runs to 17 residues.

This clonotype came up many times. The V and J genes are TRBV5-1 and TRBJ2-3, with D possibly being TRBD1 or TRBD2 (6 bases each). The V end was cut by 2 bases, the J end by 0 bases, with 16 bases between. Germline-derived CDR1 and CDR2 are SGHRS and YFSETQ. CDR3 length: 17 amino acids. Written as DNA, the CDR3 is TGCGCCAGCAGCTTTTATAACGGGGGCCCTAGCACAGATACGCAGTATTTT. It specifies CASSFYNGGPSTDTQYF.